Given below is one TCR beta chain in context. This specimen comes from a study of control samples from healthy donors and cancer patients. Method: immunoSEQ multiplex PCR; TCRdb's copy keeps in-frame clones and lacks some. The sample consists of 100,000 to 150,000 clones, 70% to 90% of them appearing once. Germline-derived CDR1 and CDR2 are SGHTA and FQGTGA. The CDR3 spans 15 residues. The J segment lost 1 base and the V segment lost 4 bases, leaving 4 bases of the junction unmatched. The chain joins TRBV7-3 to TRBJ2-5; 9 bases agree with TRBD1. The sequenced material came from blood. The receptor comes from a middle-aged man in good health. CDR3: CASSSTGGLQETQYF. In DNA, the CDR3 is TGTGCCAGCAGCTCGACAGGGGGACTCCAAGAGACCCAGTACTTC. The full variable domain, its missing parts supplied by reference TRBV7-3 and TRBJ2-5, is GAGVSQTPSNKVTEKGKYVELRCDPISGHTALYWYRQSLGQGPEFLIYFQGTGAADDSGLPNDRFFAVRPEGSVSTLKIQRTERGDSAVYLCASSSTGGLQETQYFGPGTRLLVL.